This T cell receptor beta chain stems from a study of cytomegalovirus exposure and HLA in healthy donors. Broader study findings: A further, later analysis showed that HLA-associated TCR beta chains (compared with equally common others) were more clonally expanded.

PCR primers comprised 60 Vbeta and 13 Jbeta primers. Some clones are missing from TCRdb's copy, which holds only in-frame ones; the method was immunoSEQ multiplex PCR. The sample comprises 120,000 to 150,000 clones, 70% to 75% of which are singletons, and about 15% rests with the top ten. Trimming cost V 4 bases and J 1 base; bases outside gene matches: 5. The CDR3 consists of 15 residues. CDR1 and CDR2 from the germline V gene are MNHEY and SMNVEV (reference sequence). This clone has a single count. Its antigen is unknown. V and J are TRBV27 and TRBJ2-3; TRBD1 matches 7 bases. The sample taken for sequencing was PBMCs. The clonotype was recovered from a human donor in good health. As DNA, the CDR3 is TGTGCCAGCAGTTCCCGGGACAGAGGCACAGATACGCAGTATTTT. This codes for CASSSRDRGTDTQYF.